The clone carrying this TCR beta chain has ten or more counts. Its specificity is not known. This record belongs to a study of T-cell reconstitution after alpha-beta-depleted transplantation in children. Notes on the study in general: High day-60 TCRbeta diversity in some patients came from surviving recipient T cells and thymic progenitors. Fresh T-cell production supplied most of the T-cell counts and diversity seen one year after transplant.

Unique molecular identifiers were incorporated during preparation of the TCRbeta library. TCRdb passed the PCR reads through MiXCR, listing each CDR3 protein once. In the table there are 200,000 to 300,000 distinct CDR3 sequences, under 30% of which are singletons. V lost 3 bases and J lost 3; bases outside the gene matches: 0. The CDR3 is made up of 13 amino acids. The rearrangement joins TRBV12-3 or TRBV12-4 to TRBJ2-7, with TRBD2 identical over 9 bases. This clonotype was obtained from a girl aged 2 to 10 with Fanconi anemia, due to receive a stem cell transplant. Sample: PBMCs, taken before TCRalphabeta/CD19-depleted stem cell transplant. The CDR3 reads CASSLTSGYEQYF. CDR3 coding DNA: TGTGCCAGCAGTTTGACTAGCGGCTACGAGCAGTACTTC.